One TCR beta chain is described in this entry. Antigen unknown. Assay: immunoSEQ multiplex PCR; the TCRdb copy retains only in-frame clones and omits some. The data show just over 50,000 clones, around two thirds seen once. This CDR3 is 13 amino acids long. Germline V gives CDR1 LNHDA, CDR2 SQIVND (reference sequence). Trimming shortened V by 7 bases and J by 1 base, and 10 bases separated the two germline ends. All patients experienced relapse after autologous stem cell transplantation, and brentuximab vedotin exposure was variable. The data belong to a study of PD-1 blockade in classical Hodgkin lymphoma. Overall study: Patients were infused with nivolumab 3 mg/kg every 2 weeks. Study observations and caveats: Patients with a complete response exhibited baseline diversity comparable to newly diagnosed patients.

This receptor was taken from a human donor with classical Hodgkin lymphoma. This material consisted of peripheral blood mononuclear cells (PBMCs), taken before the second cycle of nivolumab. This chain connects TRBV19 to TRBJ1-1, with D unresolved. The CDR3 nucleotides read TGTGCCAGTAAGGTTAAAGCGAACACTGAAGCTTTCTTT. Translating gives CASKVKANTEAFF.